Presented here are 7 T cell receptor beta chains from one specimen sequenced in a study of brain T cells in children with intractable seizures. Assay used: immunoSEQ multiplex PCR; TCRdb lists only in-frame clones, some missing. Of about 340,000 clones listed, roughly 92% are singletons. As to time point: blood from clinic visit 5 months post-surgery; TSC patient then seizure free. Sequencing was performed on peripheral blood, taken 4 to 5 months after surgery. The receptor source for this set is a boy in the first two years of life with tuberous sclerosis and intractable seizures.

This chain joins TRBV27 and TRBJ1-2, with a possible D match to TRBD1 (5 bases). Germline values: CDR1 MNHEY, CDR2 SMNVEV (reference sequence). The CDR3 is made up of 16 amino acids. The ends were cut back, 6 bases at V and 5 bases at J, with 22 bases in the middle. This CDR3 is CASSPSIRQTSYGYTF. The CDR3, as DNA: TGTGCCAGCAGCCCAAGTATCAGACAGACCTCTTATGGCTACACCTTC.

The chain uses TRBV7-9 and TRBJ2-7, with D possibly TRBD1 on 5 matching bases. The V gene lost 1 base and the J gene lost 4 bases, with 11 bases spanning the gap. CDR3 length: 14 amino acids. Germline assignment: CDR1 SEHNR and CDR2 FQNEAQ (reference sequence). CDR3 nucleotide sequence: TGTGCCAGCAGCTTAGGTCCAGGGATGTACGAGCAGTACTTC. It yields the protein CASSLGPGMYEQYF.

This chain connects TRBV7-9 to TRBJ2-3; 7 bases match TRBD2. The CDR3 is 13 residues long. Trimming at V came to 4 bases and at J to 13 bases, leaving 11 bases not matched to a gene. Germline CDR1 SEHNR, CDR2 FQNEAQ (reference sequence). The CDR3 DNA is TGTGCCAGCAGCTCCCCCGCGGGGAGGGGAGAGTATTTT. Protein product: CASSSPAGRGEYF.

This chain links TRBV6-4 with TRBJ2-1; 8 bases are shared with TRBD1. V shed 4 bases and J 0 bases; nucleotides not matched to a gene: 5. The V gene's germline CDR1 is MRHNA and CDR2 SNTAGT. This CDR3 has 16 residues. CDR3: CASSVGTGGSYNEQFF. Here the CDR3 DNA reads TGTGCCAGCAGTGTAGGGACAGGCGGCTCCTACAATGAGCAGTTCTTC.

This chain uses TRBV14 with TRBJ1-6; TRBD1 is a possible D gene (5 bases). CDR1 and CDR2 from the germline V gene are SGHDN and FVKESK. Deletions cut 3 bases from V and 10 bases from J, with 16 bases between. The CDR3 runs 15 residues. The CDR3 loop reads CASSQGDGSWSPLHF. CDR3 in DNA: TGTGCCAGCAGCCAGGGGGACGGGTCATGGTCACCCCTCCACTTT.

This clone occurred a few times. V and J are TRBV27 and TRBJ1-2, with D hard to call. CDR1 is MNHEY, CDR2 SMNVEV, per germline (reference sequence). Trimming took off 0 bases at V and 3 bases at J, with 8 bases between the two ends. The CDR3 consists of 14 residues. The CDR3 protein is CASSLSWQHYGYTF. The DNA of the CDR3 is TGTGCCAGCAGTTTATCGTGGCAGCACTATGGCTACACCTTC.

The V gene is TRBV2, the J gene TRBJ1-2, with 9 positions matching TRBD1. The CDR3 is 13 residues long. The J segment lost 8 bases and the V segment lost 4 bases, leaving 5 bases of the junction unmatched. The germline gives CDR1 SNHLY, CDR2 FYNNEI. The CDR3 sequence is CASSGDRVGGYTF. DNA for the CDR3: TGTGCCAGCAGTGGGGACAGGGTGGGAGGCTACACCTTC.